These 32 T cell receptor beta chains came from one sample sequenced in a study of identifying expanded T cells in peripheral blood. TCRdb's copy holds only in-frame clones and misses some; the assay was immunoSEQ multiplex PCR. The sample yields about 130,000 clones, around 88% seen once. The specimen sequenced was blood. The receptors come from a person between 18 and 69 years old in good health.

The chain combines TRBV7-2 with TRBJ2-7; 7 nucleotides match TRBD2. Losses at the gene ends were 0 bases for V and 4 bases for J; bases not matched to a gene: 3. Germline V gene sequence: CDR1 SGHTA, CDR2 FQGNSA. The CDR3 length is 14 residues. The CDR3 region has the DNA TGTGCCAGCAGCTTAGCGGACGGGGGGTACGAGCAGTACTTC. It encodes CASSLADGGYEQYF.

The chain employs TRBV28 and TRBJ1-2; no definite D call. V lost 6 bases, J lost 3 bases, and 17 bases lay in between. The CDR3 sequence is 15 residues long. Germline CDR1 MDHEN, CDR2 SYDVKM. Written as DNA, the CDR3 is TGTGCCAGCAGCCCTGACGGGAAGATATACTATGGCTACACCTTC. It encodes CASSPDGKIYYGYTF.

The rearrangement joins TRBV5-4 to TRBJ2-2, with a tentative D call TRBD1 (5 bases). With 0 bases removed from V and 5 bases from J, the gap between germline ends came to 11 bases. Germline assignment: CDR1 SGHNT and CDR2 YYREEE (reference sequence). The CDR3 runs to 15 residues. The CDR3 reads CASSLGQGLTGELFF. CDR3 nucleotides: TGTGCCAGCAGCTTGGGTCAGGGTCTTACCGGGGAGCTGTTTTTT.

The chain uses TRBV14 and TRBJ2-1, with 8 bases matching TRBD1. Looked up from germline, CDR1 is SGHDN and CDR2 is FVKESK. After removal of 5 bases from V and 5 bases from J, the junction contained 8 bases not matched to a gene. The CDR3 is 15 residues long. In DNA, the CDR3 is TGTGCCAGCAGCGAATCAGGGGGCGGGCACAATGAGCAGTTCTTC. Protein: CASSESGGGHNEQFF.

The chain links TRBV7-3 to TRBJ2-7; D is possibly TRBD1 (6 bases). The V end was cut by 4 bases, the J end by 3 bases, with 16 bases between. Germline V gene sequence: CDR1 SGHTA, CDR2 FQGTGA. The CDR3 loop spans 15 amino acids. CDR3 loop: CASSSGTGTGYEQYF. For the CDR3, the DNA is TGTGCCAGCAGCTCAGGAACAGGGACGGGCTACGAGCAGTACTTC.

The J gene is TRBJ2-3, the V gene TRBV13, with TRBD2 matching 13 bases. Germline CDR1 PRHDT, CDR2 FYEKMQ (reference sequence). Trimming at V came to 5 bases and at J to 2 bases, leaving 10 bases not matched to a gene. The CDR3 runs to 18 residues. The CDR3 region is CASSTTWGTSGTTDTQYF. The CDR3 region has the DNA TGTGCCAGCAGCACGACCTGGGGGACTAGCGGGACCACAGATACGCAGTATTTT.

In DNA form, the CDR3 reads TGTGCCATCAAGGGGACTAGCGGGAGATCAGATACGCAGTATTTT. Its translation: CAIKGTSGRSDTQYF. The chain combines TRBV10-3 with TRBJ2-3; 14 nucleotides line up with TRBD2. Germline lookup yields CDR1 ENHRY and CDR2 SYGVKD. V trimming: 7 bases; J trimming: 4 bases; junction bases outside the gene matches: 4. This CDR3 contains 15 residues.

The CDR3 DNA reads TGTGCCAGCAGTGGGGACAGGGGTGGCAATGAGCAGTTCTTC. The encoded protein is CASSGDRGGNEQFF. V and J are TRBV6-1 and TRBJ2-1, with TRBD1 identical over 10 bases. The CDR3 is 14 amino acids. With 4 bases clipped from V and 6 bases from J, the junction kept 3 bases outside the gene matches. Germline loops: CDR1 MNHNS, CDR2 SASEGT.

The CDR3 region has the DNA TGTGCCAGCAGCGGTAGCGGGAGGGCCCCCAGTGAGCAGTTCTTC. Amino acid sequence: CASSGSGRAPSEQFF. The chain couples TRBV5-6 to TRBJ2-1; 11 bases are shared with TRBD2. V dropped 4 bases and J dropped 9; count of bases not matched to a gene: 9. The CDR3 has 15 residues. In germline, CDR1 is SGHDT, CDR2 YYEEEE.

The rearrangement links TRBV7-9 to TRBJ1-5; weak D call: TRBD1 (6 bases). Trimming removed 5 bases from V and 1 base from J, with 12 bases in between. Germline CDR1 is SEHNR and CDR2 is FQNEAQ (reference sequence). The CDR3 runs 15 residues. For the CDR3, the DNA is TGTGCCAGCAGCCTCAGGGGAGACAGCAATCAGCCCCAGCATTTT. It encodes CASSLRGDSNQPQHF.

The V gene is TRBV5-1, the J gene TRBJ2-7; D perhaps matches TRBD2 (6 bases). This CDR3 comprises 14 residues. Between the trimmed V and J ends, which lost 4 bases and 1 base, there was a span of 12 bases. Germline lookup yields CDR1 SGHRS and CDR2 YFSETQ. For the CDR3, the DNA is TGCGCCAGCAGCAGCCGGGACTTATCCTACGAGCAGTACTTC. Protein: CASSSRDLSYEQYF.

This clone was picked up a small number of times. V is TRBV5-4 and J is TRBJ1-2; tentatively, D is TRBD1 (5 bases). Trimming took 5 bases from V and 4 from J, leaving 15 bases between them. CDR3 size: 14 residues. Germline CDR1 SGHNT, CDR2 YYREEE (reference sequence). The CDR3 here is CASRVGRESYGYTF. CDR3 DNA: TGTGCCAGCAGGGTGGGCAGGGAGAGCTATGGCTACACCTTC.

The CDR3 DNA reads TGTGCCAGCAGTGAACCGGGTGGATATGAGGCTTTCTTT. This encodes CASSEPGGYEAFF. The rearrangement uses TRBV2 and TRBJ1-1; D remains ambiguous. The CDR3 loop spans 13 amino acids. The V end lost 2 bases, the J end lost 11 bases, and 15 bases lay between the germline ends. The germline V gene encodes CDR1 SNHLY and CDR2 FYNNEI.

The V gene is TRBV5-1, the J gene TRBJ2-5, with TRBD2 identical over 10 bases. CDR1 and CDR2 (germline): SGHRS, YFSETQ. This CDR3 has 15 residues. V gave up 2 bases and J gave up 5 bases; unmatched junction bases: 6. CDR3 bases: TGCGCCAGCAGCTTCCTAGCGGGGGCGGGGGAGACCCAGTACTTC. Translated: CASSFLAGAGETQYF. The whole variable domain, filled in from reference TRBV5-1 and TRBJ2-5, reads KAGVTQTPRYLIKTRGQQVTLSCSPISGHRSVSWYQQTPGQGLQFLFEYFSETQRNKGNFPGRFSGRQFSNSRSEMNVSTLELGDSALYLCASSFLAGAGETQYFGPGTRLLVL.

The chain couples TRBV7-2 to TRBJ2-1; 8 nucleotides match TRBD2. CDR3 length: 13 residues. Germline CDR1 is SGHTA and CDR2 is FQGNSA. Unmatched junction bases numbered 7, after V lost 8 bases and J lost 7 bases. As DNA, the CDR3 is TGTGCCAGCGGGCCCGGGGGGGCAAATGAGCAGTTCTTC. It codes for CASGPGGANEQFF.

The gene calls are TRBV19 and TRBJ1-2, with TRBD1 matching 7 bases. The V segment lost 5 bases and the J segment 6 bases; nucleotides outside the gene matches: 3. The CDR3 extends over 12 amino acids. Germline-derived CDR1 and CDR2 are LNHDA and SQIVND (reference sequence). CDR3 DNA: TGTGCCAGTAGTTCGACAGGGAATGGCTACACCTTC. Amino acids: CASSSTGNGYTF.

This chain connects TRBV5-4 to TRBJ1-1, with D possibly TRBD1 on 6 matching bases. CDR1 SGHNT and CDR2 YYREEE come from the germline V gene (reference sequence). The CDR3 is 14 residues long. Trimming removed 0 bases from V and 6 bases from J, with 12 bases in between. The CDR3, as DNA: TGTGCCAGCAGCTTGGTTGACAGGTCCCCTGAAGCTTTCTTT. It codes for CASSLVDRSPEAFF.

The V and J genes are TRBV18 and TRBJ2-3; no clear D. Germline CDR1 reads KGHSH; CDR2 reads LQKENI. This CDR3 spans 15 amino acids. V was pared by 3 bases and J by 1 base, with 11 bases between. The CDR3 reads CASSPVYAGTDTQYF. In DNA form, the CDR3 reads TGTGCCAGCTCACCTGTATACGCGGGCACAGATACGCAGTATTTT.

The chain has TRBV6-5 and TRBJ2-5, with D hard to call. V was shortened by 0 bases and J by 5 bases, with 7 bases between the two germline ends. Germline V lookup: CDR1 MNHEY, CDR2 SVGAGI. The CDR3 loop spans 13 amino acids. The CDR3 DNA is TGTGCCAGCAGTTACTCGTATGGGGAGACCCAGTACTTC. This codes for CASSYSYGETQYF.

V gene TRBV21-1 combines with J gene TRBJ1-2; no DNA check was done on the table's D call, TRBD1. TRBV21-1 is described as a pseudogene. The CDR3 length is 18 residues. CDR3 bases: TGTGCCAGCAGCAAAAACATTGATGCAGGGGTACAAAACTATGGCTACACCTTC. Translation: CASSKNIDAGVQNYGYTF.

This rearrangement joins TRBV5-4 to TRBJ1-1; no firm D call. V was trimmed by 6 bases and J by 2 bases, leaving 8 bases between them. Looked up from germline, CDR1 is SGHNT and CDR2 is YYREEE (reference sequence). This CDR3 comprises 12 residues. CDR3 DNA: TGTGCCAGCAAGAGAGGAAACACTGAAGCTTTCTTT. This encodes CASKRGNTEAFF.

The chain recombines TRBV9 with TRBJ2-2; perhaps TRBD2 as D (6 bases). Germline CDR1 reads SGDLS; CDR2 reads YYNGEE. Trimming pared 0 bases from V and 3 bases from J, leaving 9 bases between. There are 15 residues in the CDR3. The CDR3 loop is CASSVGPGDTGELFF. Written as DNA, the CDR3 is TGTGCCAGCAGCGTAGGCCCGGGGGACACCGGGGAGCTGTTTTTT.

V and J are TRBV29-1 and TRBJ2-1; D is uncertain. Germline V gives CDR1 SQVTM, CDR2 ANQGSEA. CDR3 length: 14 amino acids. V dropped 0 bases and J dropped 9 bases, with 15 bases sitting between them. The CDR3 protein is CSVEDGILGFEQFF. CDR3 nucleotide sequence: TGCAGCGTTGAAGATGGGATACTCGGGTTTGAGCAGTTCTTC.

The gene calls are TRBV6-6 and TRBJ2-7; D ambiguous. Trimming cost V 5 bases and J 0 bases, with 11 bases left between them. This CDR3 has 14 residues. The germline CDR1 and CDR2 sequences are MNHNY and SVGAGI (reference sequence). In nucleotides, the CDR3 is TGTGCCAGCAGTCGCTTAACACTCTCCTACGAGCAGTACTTC. Protein sequence: CASSRLTLSYEQYF.

The V and J genes are TRBV7-2 and TRBJ1-2; D is unresolved. Looked up from germline, CDR1 is SGHTA and CDR2 is FQGNSA. V gave up 3 bases and J gave up 4 bases, with 6 bases separating them. This CDR3 spans 12 amino acids. CDR3 amino acids: CASSFRSYGYTF. The CDR3 DNA reads as TGTGCCAGCAGCTTTCGGTCCTATGGCTACACCTTC.

This clone is a singleton in its sample. V usage is TRBV11-2 and J usage is TRBJ2-5; no clear D. The CDR3 has 14 amino acids. The germline V gene encodes CDR1 SGHAT and CDR2 FQNNGV. The V gene lost 1 base and the J gene lost 1 base, with 7 bases spanning the gap. The CDR3 region is CASSLALSQETQYF. The CDR3 bases are TGTGCCAGCAGCTTAGCCCTCAGCCAAGAGACCCAGTACTTC.

The J gene is TRBJ2-1, the V gene TRBV19; D is perhaps TRBD1 or TRBD2 (6 bases each). Per the germline V gene, CDR1 is LNHDA and CDR2 is SQIVND (reference sequence). The CDR3 is 13 amino acids. Trimming shortened V by 4 bases and J by 4 bases, and 8 bases separated the two germline ends. The CDR3 DNA reads as TGTGCCAGTAGTAGCGGGACATACAATGAGCAGTTCTTC. Residues: CASSSGTYNEQFF.

The chain is built from TRBV9 and TRBJ2-1; 14 nucleotides agree with TRBD2. Germline lookup yields CDR1 SGDLS and CDR2 YYNGEE. V was pared by 4 bases and J by 8 bases, with 8 bases of the junction left unmatched. This CDR3 contains 16 residues. The CDR3 spells CASSPLRLAGGHEQFF. Written as DNA, the CDR3 is TGTGCCAGCAGCCCCCTGAGACTAGCGGGGGGGCATGAGCAGTTCTTC.

This chain connects TRBV7-2 to TRBJ1-1; the D is unclear. CDR3 length: 15 amino acids. Germline V gives CDR1 SGHTA, CDR2 FQGNSA. V lost 4 bases, J lost 3 bases, and 15 bases lay in between. CDR3 sequence: CASSSRGYLDTEAFF. DNA for the CDR3: TGTGCCAGCAGCTCCCGCGGGTATTTGGACACTGAAGCTTTCTTT.

This clone appeared a few times. The chain joins TRBV5-1 to TRBJ2-7; 8 nucleotides match TRBD2. Germline CDR1 and CDR2: SGHRS and YFSETQ. V lost 0 bases and J lost 7; bases outside the gene matches: 9. The CDR3 covers 15 residues. In DNA form, the CDR3 reads TGCGCCAGCAGCTTGGAAGCGGGAGAGGCGGGTGAGCAGTACTTC. Amino acid sequence: CASSLEAGEAGEQYF.

This sequence joins TRBV6-6 and TRBJ1-2; a possible D gene is TRBD1 (5 bases). Germline values: CDR1 MNHNY, CDR2 SVGAGI (reference sequence). The CDR3 totals 13 residues. Trimming stripped 6 bases from V and 7 bases from J, with 15 bases between. CDR3 DNA: TGTGCCAGCAGAGTCGACAGTCCTGGTGGCTACACCTTC. It codes for CASRVDSPGGYTF.

The chain is built from TRBV4-1 and TRBJ2-7; 10 bases line up with TRBD2. CDR1 is MGHRA, CDR2 YSYEKL, per germline. After removal of 0 bases from V and 7 bases from J, the junction contained 12 bases not matched to a gene. The CDR3 is 17 amino acids. The chain's CDR3 is CASSQDNVASGRGEQYF. CDR3 DNA sequence: TGCGCCAGCAGCCAAGATAATGTGGCTAGCGGGAGAGGGGAGCAGTACTTC.